Shown below are 6 T cell receptor beta chains from a single sample sequenced in a study of cytomegalovirus exposure and HLA in healthy donors. Measured with immunoSEQ multiplex PCR; TCRdb has only the in-frame clones, and not every one. The repertoire consists of tens of thousands of clones, with 90% to 95% occurring once and the leading ten covering 0.69%. The sample comprised PBMCs. The origin of the receptors is a woman younger than 30 in good health and CMV-seronegative.

This chain uses TRBV19 with TRBJ2-7; 9 bases align to TRBD1. The trim removed 6 bases at V and 5 bases at J, leaving 11 bases unmatched. Per the germline V gene, CDR1 is LNHDA and CDR2 is SQIVND (reference sequence). This CDR3 has 15 amino acids. CDR3 in amino acids: CASSKVGTGNHEQYF. CDR3 DNA sequence: TGTGCCAGTAGCAAGGTGGGGACAGGGAACCACGAGCAGTACTTC. Full variable domain (outside the CDR3, taken from reference TRBV19 and TRBJ2-7): DGGITQSPKYLFRKEGQNVTLSCEQNLNHDAMYWYRQDPGQGLRLIYYSQIVNDFQKGDIAEGYSVSREKKESFPLTVTSAQKNPTAFYLCASSKVGTGNHEQYFGPGTRLTVT.

The chain recombines TRBV7-2 with TRBJ2-5, with TRBD2 identical over 8 bases. This CDR3 comprises 16 residues. Trimming removed 5 bases from V and 6 bases from J; junction bases left unmatched: 14. Germline CDR1 is SGHTA and CDR2 is FQGNSA. CDR3 DNA sequence: TGTGCCAGCAGCCTGCGGGCGGGGGGCGATGTACAGACCCAGTACTTC. It specifies CASSLRAGGDVQTQYF.

The rearrangement uses TRBV15 and TRBJ2-2; 9 positions agree with TRBD1. The CDR3 runs 19 residues. Germline CDR1 and CDR2: LNHNV and YYDKDF (reference sequence). After removal of 0 bases from V and 3 bases from J, the junction contained 11 bases not matched to a gene. The CDR3 DNA sequence: TGTGCCACCAGCAGAGATTTAAGTGATGGACAGGGGTACACCGGGGAGCTGTTTTTT. Translating gives CATSRDLSDGQGYTGELFF.

The chain links TRBV9 to TRBJ2-2; D not certain. CDR1 and CDR2 from the germline V gene are SGDLS and YYNGEE. CDR3 length equals 14 residues. The germline V and J ends were trimmed by 0 bases and 5 bases, with 8 bases remaining between them. The CDR3 sequence is CASSVGRGTGELFF. The DNA for the CDR3 is TGTGCCAGCAGCGTAGGGAGAGGAACCGGGGAGCTGTTTTTT.

This clone was recorded at least ten times. The rearrangement uses TRBV5-1 and TRBJ2-3, with 11 bases identical to TRBD2. The CDR3 length is 16 residues. V lost 4 bases and J lost 1; bases outside the gene matches: 5. Germline V gives CDR1 SGHRS, CDR2 YFSETQ. CDR3 region: CASSLSGLAGTDTQYF. In DNA form, the CDR3 reads TGCGCCAGCAGCCTATCGGGACTAGCGGGCACAGATACGCAGTATTTT.

This chain joins TRBV5-1 and TRBJ1-2; D is ambiguous. Between the trimmed V and J ends, which lost 7 bases and 6 bases, there was a span of 22 bases. Germline values: CDR1 SGHRS, CDR2 YFSETQ. The CDR3 contains 15 residues. The CDR3 loop reads CASGSNGGGLDGYTF. Written as DNA, the CDR3 is TGCGCCAGCGGGTCGAACGGTGGAGGGCTGGATGGCTACACCTTC.